The 15 T cell receptor beta chains given below trace back to one sample, sequenced in a study of regulatory T cells in long-lasting Graves disease. Time point indicated: newly diagnosed GD, antithyroid drugs for less than 3 months. Following extraction of RNA from PBMCs, that RNA was used to make the TCR library. Construction of the TCR beta libraries employed iRepertoire HTBI primers in conjunction with Arm-PCR of CDR3 regions. TCRdb itself ran the multiplex PCR reads through MiXCR, one entry per CDR3 protein. There are about 430,000 distinct CDR3 sequences in the sample; about 15% occur only once, and about 8.3% lies in the top ten. These data also formed part of another study, on T cells in Graves' hyperthyroidism and ophthalmopathy.

The source material was peripheral blood mononuclear cells (PBMCs), sampled at new diagnosis, from a patient treated with antithyroid drugs. The receptors were gathered from a woman aged 40 to 50 with Graves disease.

This clonotype has at least ten counts. The gene calls are TRBV29-1 and TRBJ2-1, with TRBD2 identical over 7 bases. V dropped 4 bases and J dropped 5; count of bases not matched to a gene: 11. CDR1 is SQVTM, CDR2 ANQGSEA, per germline. This CDR3 spans 15 amino acids. In DNA form, the CDR3 reads TGCAGCGTTGGTCGAGCGGCGGGAGACCACAATGAGCAGTTCTTC. It codes for CSVGRAAGDHNEQFF.

The chain uses TRBV7-2 and TRBJ2-2; D remains ambiguous. Per the germline V gene, CDR1 is SGHTA and CDR2 is FQGNSA. This CDR3 spans 14 amino acids. V was cut by 2 bases and J by 3 bases, with 7 bases left in between. CDR3 DNA sequence: TGTGCCAGCAGCTTAAAGGCGTACACCGGGGAGCTGTTTTTT. It encodes CASSLKAYTGELFF. The full variable domain, in which reference TRBV7-2 and TRBJ2-2 provide the parts outside the CDR3, is GAGVSQSPSNKVTEKGKDVELRCDPISGHTALYWYRQSLGQGLEFLIYFQGNSAPDKSGLPSDRFSAERTGGSVSTLTIQRTQQEDSAVYLCASSLKAYTGELFFGEGSRLTVL.

This clonotype was seen ten or more times. The chain is built from TRBV11-2 and TRBJ2-7, with 8 bases that match TRBD2. CDR1 and CDR2 (germline): SGHAT, FQNNGV. The CDR3 contains 18 residues. J lost 6 bases, V lost 5 bases, and 21 bases had no gene match. CDR3 sequence reads: CASSRWVSGNPSGGEQYF. The CDR3, as DNA: TGTGCCAGCAGCCGGTGGGTTAGCGGGAACCCCAGTGGCGGCGAGCAGTACTTC.

This clonotype has more than one count but fewer than ten. The chain carries TRBV6-1 and TRBJ2-5, with D tentatively TRBD1 (6 bases). Per germline, CDR1 MNHNS and CDR2 SASEGT. The CDR3 loop spans 13 amino acids. Trimming stripped 6 bases from V and 6 bases from J, with 14 bases between. The CDR3 coding sequence is TGTGCCAGCAGCCCACAGGGAGAAAAGACCCAGTACTTC. Translation: CASSPQGEKTQYF.

This clonotype was observed many times. This sequence joins TRBV12-3 or TRBV12-4 and TRBJ2-1, with 11 bases aligning to TRBD2. V shed 3 bases and J 9 bases; nucleotides not matched to a gene: 7. The CDR3 runs 15 residues. CDR3 DNA sequence: TGTGCCAGCAGTTTCATAGCGGGAGGGACTTTTGAGCAGTTCTTC. This codes for CASSFIAGGTFEQFF.

This rearrangement joins TRBV27 to TRBJ2-1, with a weak D call TRBD2 (6 bases). The V end lost 5 bases, the J end lost 5 bases, and 13 bases lay between the germline ends. Germline V gene data show CDR1 as MNHEY and CDR2 as SMNVEV (reference sequence). The CDR3 is 14 amino acids. The CDR3 here is CASSRGLLNNEQFF. The CDR3 region has the DNA TGTGCCAGCAGTCGGGGACTGCTTAACAATGAGCAGTTCTTC.

This clonotype was picked up many times. The rearrangement joins TRBV4-1 to TRBJ1-1, with 8 bases aligning to TRBD1. CDR1 MGHRA and CDR2 YSYEKL come from the germline V gene. V lost 4 bases to trimming and J lost 5 bases; unmatched junction nucleotides: 6. The length of the CDR3 is 14 residues. The CDR3 protein is CASSPGQGRTEAFF. CDR3 sequence (DNA): TGCGCCAGCAGCCCAGGACAGGGTAGAACTGAAGCTTTCTTT.

The sample holds many counts of this clonotype. This sequence joins TRBV27 and TRBJ2-7; D call uncertain. The CDR3 is made up of 13 amino acids. Germline-derived CDR1 and CDR2 are MNHEY and SMNVEV (reference sequence). The V end lost 10 bases, the J end lost 2 bases, and 15 bases lay between the germline ends. CDR3 bases: TGTGCCAACCGCCGAACAGTAGCCTACGAGCAGTACTTC. It encodes CANRRTVAYEQYF.

This clonotype occurred a few times. A clone one base away is much larger, so this may be a read error. The chain uses TRBV2 and TRBJ1-1; no firm D call. Germline assignment: CDR1 SNHLY and CDR2 FYNNEI. The CDR3 loop spans 12 amino acids. CDR3 loop: CASSEVNTEALF. The DNA for the CDR3 is TGTGCCAGCAGTGAAGTGAACACTGAAGCTCTCTTT. Complete variable domain (other parts from reference TRBV2 and TRBJ1-1): EPEVTQTPSHQVTQMGQEVILRCVPISNHLYFYWYRQILGQKVEFLVSFYNNEISEKSEIFDDQFSVERPDGSNFTLKIRSTKLEDSAMYFCASSEVNTEALFGQGTRLTVV.

V gene TRBV9 combines with J gene TRBJ2-7, with 12 bases aligning to TRBD2. The germline gives CDR1 SGDLS, CDR2 YYNGEE. This CDR3 is built from 16 residues. J gave up 3 bases and V 3 bases, and 7 bases lay outside the gene matches. CDR3 protein: CASSAQTSGGLYEQYF. CDR3 in DNA: TGTGCCAGCAGCGCCCAGACTAGCGGGGGACTCTACGAGCAGTACTTC.

In its sample, this clonotype was seen many times. The chain links TRBV11-2 to TRBJ2-7; 9 bases align to TRBD1. Germline V gene data show CDR1 as SGHAT and CDR2 as FQNNGV. The CDR3 is 13 amino acids. Trimming at V came to 3 bases and at J to 13 bases, leaving 10 bases not matched to a gene. The DNA for the CDR3 is TGTGCCAGCAGCTTTGATGGGAGGGGACAGGGTTACTTC. It translates to CASSFDGRGQGYF.

This chain links TRBV6-1 with TRBJ1-4; no reliable D call. With 6 bases removed from V and 13 bases from J, the gap between germline ends came to 15 bases. There are 12 residues in the CDR3. Germline CDR1 reads MNHNS; CDR2 reads SASEGT. CDR3 sequence (DNA): TGTGCCAGCAGCAACCCGGGGTTTGGACTGTTTTTT. Protein sequence: CASSNPGFGLFF.

This clonotype was counted at least ten times. The genes are TRBV6-1 and TRBJ2-1; no reliable D call. The CDR3 runs 14 residues. Looked up from germline, CDR1 is MNHNS and CDR2 is SASEGT. Trimming took off 7 bases at V and 8 bases at J, with 18 bases between the two ends. CDR3 nucleotides: TGTGCCAGCATCGACCCCCTCAATGCAGATGAGCAGTTCTTC. Amino acids: CASIDPLNADEQFF.

This clonotype was found many times. The rearrangement joins TRBV12-3 or TRBV12-4 to TRBJ1-1; no definite D call. The CDR3 has 16 residues. The ends were cut back, 6 bases at V and 2 bases at J, with 19 bases in the middle. This CDR3 reads CASSPELGAVNTEAFF. Written as DNA, the CDR3 is TGTGCCAGCAGCCCCGAATTAGGAGCCGTCAACACTGAAGCTTTCTTT.

The sample holds many counts of this clonotype. V is TRBV11-2 and J is TRBJ2-7; TRBD1 aligns across 7 bases. This CDR3 region has 19 residues. The V gene's germline CDR1 is SGHAT and CDR2 FQNNGV. The trim removed 5 bases at V and 0 bases at J, leaving 19 bases unmatched. The CDR3 DNA reads TGTGCCAGCAGCCCGTGGGCCTCAAGGGGGCAGGGCGGCTCCTACGAGCAGTACTTC. Amino acid sequence: CASSPWASRGQGGSYEQYF.